This T cell receptor (beta chain) comes out of a study of early T cells in non-severe SARS-CoV-2 infection. TCRdb processed the 5' RACE reads anew with MiXCR; each CDR3 protein has one entry. The table shows 60,000 or so distinct CDR3 sequences, with around 10% occurring only once. The CDR3 totals 11 residues. Germline V gives CDR1 MNHEY, CDR2 SVGEGT. V gave up 7 bases and J gave up 1 base, with 5 bases separating them. The source of this sequence is an adult who was a healthcare worker with PCR-confirmed SARS-CoV-2 infection or an uninfected control (not recorded which). The sample comprised whole blood. This rearrangement joins TRBV6-2 or TRBV6-3 to TRBJ2-7, with D hard to call. The CDR3 protein is CASTDSYEQYF. CDR3 coding DNA: TGTGCCAGCACCGATTCCTACGAGCAGTACTTC.